A single sample gave rise to the 9 T cell receptor beta chains below, sequenced in a study of T cell repertoires in cytomegalovirus infection. In TCRdb, the reads were re-called with MiXCR into one record per CDR3 protein. The sample records 200,000 to 300,000 distinct CDR3 sequences, over 9% being singletons. Sequenced: PBMCs. These TCRs come from a human donor in good health (CMV status not recorded). Some clones in this sample may be carry-over from other donors' samples.

This clonotype was counted between two and nine times. The chain employs TRBV2 and TRBJ2-7; the match to TRBD2 covers 7 bases. CDR3 length: 13 residues. CDR1 is SNHLY, CDR2 FYNNEI, per germline. Unmatched junction bases numbered 7, after V lost 10 bases and J lost 1 base. CDR3 coding DNA: TGTGCCATCGGGACTACCAGTTCCTACGAGCAGTACTTC. It yields the protein CAIGTTSSYEQYF. Drawing the rest from reference TRBV2 and TRBJ2-7, the complete variable domain is EPEVTQTPSHQVTQMGQEVILRCVPISNHLYFYWYRQILGQKVEFLVSFYNNEISEKSEIFDDQFSVERPDGSNFTLKIRSTKLEDSAMYFCAIGTTSSYEQYFGPGTRLTVT.

This clonotype was recorded at least ten times. CDR3 protein: CASSPGGRVVDGYTF. CDR3 coding DNA: TGTGCCAGCAGCCCCGGGGGGCGCGTCGTCGATGGCTACACCTTC. This rearrangement joins TRBV11-1 to TRBJ1-2; a possible D gene is TRBD1 (6 bases). The CDR3 sequence is 15 residues long. The germline gives CDR1 SGHAT, CDR2 FQDESV (reference sequence). The V and J ends lost 5 bases and 6 bases respectively, with 19 bases between them. Looking up the rest from reference TRBV11-1 and TRBJ1-2 gives the full variable domain: EAEVAQSPRYKITEKSQAVAFWCDPISGHATLYWYRQILGQGPELLVQFQDESVVDDSQLPKDRFSAERLKGVDSTLKIQPAELGDSAMYLCASSPGGRVVDGYTFGSGTRLTVV.

This clonotype turned up a few times. The chain recombines TRBV20-1 with TRBJ1-2; TRBD1 matches 7 bases. After removal of 1 base from V and 3 bases from J, the junction contained 11 bases not matched to a gene. CDR1 is DFQATT, CDR2 SNEGSKA, per germline (reference sequence). The CDR3 is made up of 16 amino acids. The CDR3 sequence: CSARGRDSQIYYGYTF. The CDR3 DNA is TGCAGTGCTAGAGGCCGGGACAGTCAAATATACTATGGCTACACCTTC.

This clonotype came up once. The chain is built from TRBV7-3 and TRBJ1-1; D remains unclear. The ends were cut back, 7 bases at V and 1 base at J, with 10 bases in the middle. Germline CDR1 is SGHTA and CDR2 is FQGTGA. CDR3 length: 13 amino acids. CDR3 region: CASMREPNTEAFF. The CDR3 coding sequence is TGTGCCAGCATGAGAGAACCGAACACTGAAGCTTTCTTT.

The V gene is TRBV25-1, the J gene TRBJ1-2; 9 bases match TRBD1. V shed 1 base, J shed 8 bases, and the junction held 14 bases outside the gene matches. This CDR3 comprises 17 residues. Germline CDR1 and CDR2: MGHDK and SYGVNS. The CDR3 is CASSEFQQGAQLKGYTF. The DNA for the CDR3 is TGTGCCAGCAGTGAATTTCAACAGGGGGCGCAATTGAAAGGCTACACCTTC.

This clonotype was counted many times. The chain carries TRBV7-2 and TRBJ2-7; TRBD1 matches 8 bases. The length of the CDR3 is 15 residues. Looked up from germline, CDR1 is SGHTA and CDR2 is FQGNSA. J was trimmed by 0 bases and V by 5 bases; bases with no gene match: 6. CDR3 nucleotides: TGTGCCAGCAGCCCTCGGGACAGGAGCTCCTACGAGCAGTACTTC. Translated, it gives CASSPRDRSSYEQYF.

The chain combines TRBV19 with TRBJ2-7; 9 bases match TRBD1. The trim removed 1 base at V and 5 bases at J, leaving 15 bases unmatched. The CDR3 runs 18 residues. Germline assignment: CDR1 LNHDA and CDR2 SQIVND (reference sequence). The CDR3 DNA follows: TGTGCCAGTAGTATAGCCGACCCGCGCGGGACAGGGAGCCACGAGCAGTACTTC. This gives the protein CASSIADPRGTGSHEQYF.

V is TRBV7-9 and J is TRBJ2-1, with D maybe TRBD2 (6 bases). The V end lost 3 bases, the J end lost 2 bases, and 20 bases lay between the germline ends. Germline V gene sequence: CDR1 SEHNR, CDR2 FQNEAQ (reference sequence). The CDR3 runs to 18 residues. Here the CDR3 reads CASSFTNTASDPYNEQFF. The CDR3 DNA reads as TGTGCCAGCAGCTTCACCAACACGGCTAGCGATCCCTACAATGAGCAGTTCTTC.

The count of this clonotype is one. With a much larger clone just one base away, this may be a read error. The CDR3 loop is CAISETGRGSYNEQFF. The CDR3 coding sequence is TGTGCCATCAGTGAGACGGGGAGAGGCTCCTACAATGAGCAGTTCTTC. The chain combines TRBV10-3 with TRBJ2-1; possibly TRBD2 for D (5 bases). CDR1 and CDR2 from the germline V gene are ENHRY and SYGVKD. The CDR3 totals 16 residues. Trimming cost V 2 bases and J 0 bases, with 11 bases left between them.